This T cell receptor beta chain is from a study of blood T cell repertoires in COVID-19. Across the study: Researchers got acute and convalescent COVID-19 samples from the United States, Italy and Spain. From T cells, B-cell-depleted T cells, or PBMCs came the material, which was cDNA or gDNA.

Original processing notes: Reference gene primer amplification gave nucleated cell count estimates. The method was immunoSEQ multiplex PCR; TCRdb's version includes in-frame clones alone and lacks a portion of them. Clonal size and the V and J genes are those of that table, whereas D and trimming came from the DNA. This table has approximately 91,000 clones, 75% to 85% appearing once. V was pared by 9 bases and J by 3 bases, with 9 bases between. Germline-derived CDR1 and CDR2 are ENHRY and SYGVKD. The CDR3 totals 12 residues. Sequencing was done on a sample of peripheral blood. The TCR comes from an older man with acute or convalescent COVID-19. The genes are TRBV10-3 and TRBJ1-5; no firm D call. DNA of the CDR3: TGTGCCATAGGAGGTTCCAATCAGCCCCAGCATTTT. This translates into CAIGGSNQPQHF.